This passage covers 2 T cell receptor beta chains from one sample sequenced in a study of regulatory T cells in long-lasting Graves disease. Time point noted: persistent/refractory GD, antithyroid drugs over 5 years with positive TRAb. Scientists built the TCR library using RNA that was extracted from PBMCs. Both iRepertoire HTBI primers and Arm-PCR of CDR3 regions were used to build the TCR beta libraries. TCRdb reprocessed the multiplex PCR reads via MiXCR and lists one record per CDR3 protein. Among about 340,000 distinct CDR3 sequences, 20% were seen once, and the ten largest hold 29%. The sequencing here drew on peripheral blood mononuclear cells (PBMCs), taken when the disease was refractory, from a patient treated with antithyroid drugs. The receptors here all came from a female donor with Graves disease.

The sample holds many counts of this clonotype. The chain recombines TRBV27 with TRBJ1-6; possible D gene TRBD1, 6 bases. Germline CDR1 is MNHEY and CDR2 is SMNVEV (reference sequence). Between the trimmed V and J ends, which lost 2 bases and 7 bases, there was a span of 9 bases. The CDR3 extends over 14 amino acids. CDR3 sequence (DNA): TGTGCCAGCAGTTTAGCGGGGGCGAATTCACCCCTCCACTTT. It encodes CASSLAGANSPLHF.

This clonotype was recorded many times. The chain joins TRBV28 to TRBJ2-5, with D maybe TRBD2 (6 bases). The germline CDR1 and CDR2 sequences are MDHEN and SYDVKM. CDR3 length: 13 amino acids. V lost 5 bases, J lost 5 bases, and 12 bases lay in between. In nucleotides, the CDR3 is TGTGCCAGCAGTCGGAGGGCCTGGGAGACCCAGTACTTC. Translation: CASSRRAWETQYF.